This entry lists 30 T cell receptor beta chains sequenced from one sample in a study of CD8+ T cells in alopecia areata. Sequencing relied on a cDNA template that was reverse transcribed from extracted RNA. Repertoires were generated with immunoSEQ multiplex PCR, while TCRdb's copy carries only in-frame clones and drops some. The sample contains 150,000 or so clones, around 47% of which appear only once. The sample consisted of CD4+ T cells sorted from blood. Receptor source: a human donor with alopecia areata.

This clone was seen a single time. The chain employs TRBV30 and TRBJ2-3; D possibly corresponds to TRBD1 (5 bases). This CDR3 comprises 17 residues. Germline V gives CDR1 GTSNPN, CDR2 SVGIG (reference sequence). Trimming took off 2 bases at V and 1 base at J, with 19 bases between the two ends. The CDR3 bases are TGTGCCTGGAGTACCGTGAAGGGGTTACGGGGCACAGATACGCAGTATTTT. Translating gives CAWSTVKGLRGTDTQYF.

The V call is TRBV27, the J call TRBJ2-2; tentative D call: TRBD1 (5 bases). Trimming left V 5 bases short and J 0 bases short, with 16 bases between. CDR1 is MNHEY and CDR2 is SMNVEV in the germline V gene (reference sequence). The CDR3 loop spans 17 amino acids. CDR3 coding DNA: TGTGCCAGCAGTCCAGGTTGGGGCAAGACGAACACCGGGGAGCTGTTTTTT. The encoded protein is CASSPGWGKTNTGELFF.

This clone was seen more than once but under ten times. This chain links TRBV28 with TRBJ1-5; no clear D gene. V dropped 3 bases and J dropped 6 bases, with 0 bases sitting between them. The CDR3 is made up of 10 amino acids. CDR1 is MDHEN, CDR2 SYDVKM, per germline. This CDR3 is CASSFQPQHF. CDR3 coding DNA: TGTGCCAGCAGTTTTCAGCCCCAGCATTTT.

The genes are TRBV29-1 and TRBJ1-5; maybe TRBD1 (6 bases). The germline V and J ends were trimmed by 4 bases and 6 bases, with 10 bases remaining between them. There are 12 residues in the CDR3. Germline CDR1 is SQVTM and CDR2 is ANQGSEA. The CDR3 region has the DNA TGCAGCGTTGCAGGGGCCGGTCAGCCCCAGCATTTT. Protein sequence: CSVAGAGQPQHF.

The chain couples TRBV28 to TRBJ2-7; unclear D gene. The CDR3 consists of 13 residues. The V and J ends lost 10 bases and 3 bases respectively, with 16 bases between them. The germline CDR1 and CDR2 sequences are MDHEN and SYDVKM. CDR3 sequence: CATAAAARYEQYF. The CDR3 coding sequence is TGTGCCACTGCCGCCGCGGCCCGCTACGAGCAGTACTTC.

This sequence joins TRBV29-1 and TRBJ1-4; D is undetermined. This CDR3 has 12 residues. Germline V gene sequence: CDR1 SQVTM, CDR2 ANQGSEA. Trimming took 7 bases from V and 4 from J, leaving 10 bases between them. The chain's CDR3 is CSARALNEKLFF. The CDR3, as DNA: TGCAGCGCCCGAGCACTTAATGAAAAACTGTTTTTT.

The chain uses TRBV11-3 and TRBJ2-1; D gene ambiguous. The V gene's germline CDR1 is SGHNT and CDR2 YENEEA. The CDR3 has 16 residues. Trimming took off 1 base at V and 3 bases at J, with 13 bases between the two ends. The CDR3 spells CASSLVSSQSYNEQFF. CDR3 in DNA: TGTGCCAGCAGCTTAGTGAGTAGCCAGAGCTACAATGAGCAGTTCTTC.

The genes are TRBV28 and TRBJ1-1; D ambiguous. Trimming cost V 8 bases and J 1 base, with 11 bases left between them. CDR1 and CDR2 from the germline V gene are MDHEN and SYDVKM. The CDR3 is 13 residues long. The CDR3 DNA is TGTGCCAGCCTTCCCCCGCGGAACACTGAAGCTTTCTTT. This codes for CASLPPRNTEAFF.

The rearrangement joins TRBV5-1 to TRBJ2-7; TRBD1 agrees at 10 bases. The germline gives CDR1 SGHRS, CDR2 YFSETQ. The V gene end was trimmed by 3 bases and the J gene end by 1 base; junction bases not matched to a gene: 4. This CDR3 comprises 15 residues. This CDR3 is CASSSGQGLSYEQYF. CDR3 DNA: TGCGCCAGCAGCTCGGGACAGGGGTTATCCTACGAGCAGTACTTC.

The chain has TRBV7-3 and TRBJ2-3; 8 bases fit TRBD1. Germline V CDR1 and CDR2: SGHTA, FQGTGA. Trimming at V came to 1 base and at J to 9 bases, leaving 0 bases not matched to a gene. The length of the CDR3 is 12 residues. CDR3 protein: CASSLRTGTQYF. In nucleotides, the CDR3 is TGTGCCAGCAGCTTAAGGACAGGGACGCAGTATTTT.

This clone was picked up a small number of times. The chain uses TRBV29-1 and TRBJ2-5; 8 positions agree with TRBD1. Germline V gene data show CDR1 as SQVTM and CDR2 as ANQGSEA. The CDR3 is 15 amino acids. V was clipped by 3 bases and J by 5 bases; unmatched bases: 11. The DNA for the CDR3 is TGCAGCGTTGAGGACTTCAGGGGGCCGGGGGAGACCCAGTACTTC. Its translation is CSVEDFRGPGETQYF.

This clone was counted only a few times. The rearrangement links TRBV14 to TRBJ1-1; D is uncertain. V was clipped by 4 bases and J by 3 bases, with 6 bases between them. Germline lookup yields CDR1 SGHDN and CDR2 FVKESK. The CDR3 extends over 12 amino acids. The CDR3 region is CASSRRDTEAFF. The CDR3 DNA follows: TGTGCCAGCAGCCGGAGGGACACTGAAGCTTTCTTT.

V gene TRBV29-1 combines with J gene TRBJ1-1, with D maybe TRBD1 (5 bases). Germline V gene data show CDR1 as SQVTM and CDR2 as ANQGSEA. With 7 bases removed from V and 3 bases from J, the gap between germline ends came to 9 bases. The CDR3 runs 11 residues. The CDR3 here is CSGRGDTEAFF. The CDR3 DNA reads TGCAGCGGTCGGGGGGACACTGAAGCTTTCTTT.

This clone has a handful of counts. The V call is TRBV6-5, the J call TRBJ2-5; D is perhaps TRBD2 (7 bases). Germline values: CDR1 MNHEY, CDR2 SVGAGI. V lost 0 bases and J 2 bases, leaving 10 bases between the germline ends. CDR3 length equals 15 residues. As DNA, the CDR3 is TGTGCCAGCAGTTACTCGAGGGGGGGACAAGAGACCCAGTACTTC. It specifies CASSYSRGGQETQYF.

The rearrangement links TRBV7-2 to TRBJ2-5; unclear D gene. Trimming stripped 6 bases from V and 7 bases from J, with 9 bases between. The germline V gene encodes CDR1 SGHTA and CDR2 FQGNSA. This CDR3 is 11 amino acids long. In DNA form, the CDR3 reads TGTGCCAGCAGAGAGCAGGCGACCCAGTACTTC. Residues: CASREQATQYF.

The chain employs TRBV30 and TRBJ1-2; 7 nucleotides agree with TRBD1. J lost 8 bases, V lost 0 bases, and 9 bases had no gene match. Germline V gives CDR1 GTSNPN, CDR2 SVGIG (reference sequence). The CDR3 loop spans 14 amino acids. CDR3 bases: TGTGCCTGGAGTGTACGTCAGGGGGTGGAAGGCTACACCTTC. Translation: CAWSVRQGVEGYTF.

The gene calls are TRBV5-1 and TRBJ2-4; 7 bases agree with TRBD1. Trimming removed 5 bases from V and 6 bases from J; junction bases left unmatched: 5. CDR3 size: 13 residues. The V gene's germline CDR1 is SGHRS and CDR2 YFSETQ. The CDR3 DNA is TGCGCCAGCAGTGAGACAGGGCTAAACATTCAGTACTTC. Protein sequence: CASSETGLNIQYF. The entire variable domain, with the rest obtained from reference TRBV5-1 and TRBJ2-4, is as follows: KAGVTQTPRYLIKTRGQQVTLSCSPISGHRSVSWYQQTPGQGLQFLFEYFSETQRNKGNFPGRFSGRQFSNSRSEMNVSTLELGDSALYLCASSETGLNIQYFGAGTRLSVL.

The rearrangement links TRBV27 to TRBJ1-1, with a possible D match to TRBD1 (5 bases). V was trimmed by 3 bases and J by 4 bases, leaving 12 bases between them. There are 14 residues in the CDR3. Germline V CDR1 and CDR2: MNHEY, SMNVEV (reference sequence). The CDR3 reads CASSFWGVATEAFF. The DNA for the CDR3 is TGTGCCAGCAGTTTCTGGGGGGTGGCCACTGAAGCTTTCTTT.

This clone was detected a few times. CDR3 sequence: CASSRSLGEETQYF. The CDR3 DNA is TGTGCCAGCAGTCGATCTCTGGGGGAGGAGACCCAGTACTTC. The chain recombines TRBV7-9 with TRBJ2-5; D might be TRBD1 or TRBD2, each matching 5 bases. Deletions cut 6 bases from V and 5 bases from J, with 16 bases between. The germline CDR1 and CDR2 sequences are SEHNR and FQNEAQ (reference sequence). The CDR3 spans 14 residues.

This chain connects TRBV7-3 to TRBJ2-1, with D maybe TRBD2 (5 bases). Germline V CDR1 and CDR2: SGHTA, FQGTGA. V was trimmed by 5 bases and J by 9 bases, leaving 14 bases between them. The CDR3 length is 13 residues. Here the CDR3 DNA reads TGTGCCAGCAGCCCCCAACTAGTTTCTGAGCAGTTCTTC. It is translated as CASSPQLVSEQFF.

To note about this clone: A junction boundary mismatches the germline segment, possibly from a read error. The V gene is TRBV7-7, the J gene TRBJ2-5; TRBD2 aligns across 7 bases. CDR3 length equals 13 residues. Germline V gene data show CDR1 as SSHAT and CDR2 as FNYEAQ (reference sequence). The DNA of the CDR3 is TGTGCTAGCAGCTTGGGGAGGGGAGAGACCCAGTACTTC. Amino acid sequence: CASSLGRGETQYF.

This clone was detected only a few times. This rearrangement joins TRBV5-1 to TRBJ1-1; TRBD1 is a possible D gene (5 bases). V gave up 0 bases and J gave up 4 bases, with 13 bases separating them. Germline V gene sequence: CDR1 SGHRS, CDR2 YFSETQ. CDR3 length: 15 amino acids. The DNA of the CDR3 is TGCGCCAGCAGCTTGGGGCAGGGTGTTCGCACTGAAGCTTTCTTT. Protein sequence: CASSLGQGVRTEAFF.

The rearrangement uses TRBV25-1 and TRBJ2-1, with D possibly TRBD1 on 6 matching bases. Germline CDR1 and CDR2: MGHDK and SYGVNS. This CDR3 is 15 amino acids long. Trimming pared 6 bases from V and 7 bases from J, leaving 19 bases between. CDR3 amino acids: CASSPLGGQGNEQFF. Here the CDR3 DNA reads TGTGCCAGCAGCCCCCTTGGGGGCCAGGGTAATGAGCAGTTCTTC.

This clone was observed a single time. The CDR3 spells CASSLQTGASYGYTF. CDR3 coding DNA: TGCGCCAGCAGCCTCCAGACAGGGGCATCCTATGGCTACACCTTC. V is TRBV4-1 and J is TRBJ1-2; 8 bases map to TRBD1. The J segment lost 4 bases and the V segment lost 4 bases, leaving 8 bases of the junction unmatched. CDR3 size: 15 residues. CDR1 and CDR2 (germline): MGHRA, YSYEKL.

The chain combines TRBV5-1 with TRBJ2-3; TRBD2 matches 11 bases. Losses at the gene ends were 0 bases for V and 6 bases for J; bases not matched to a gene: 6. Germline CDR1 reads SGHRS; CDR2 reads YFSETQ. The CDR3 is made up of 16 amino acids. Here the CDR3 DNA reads TGCGCCAGCAGCTTGGTTGGGACTAGCGGTGCTGATACGCAGTATTTT. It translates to CASSLVGTSGADTQYF.

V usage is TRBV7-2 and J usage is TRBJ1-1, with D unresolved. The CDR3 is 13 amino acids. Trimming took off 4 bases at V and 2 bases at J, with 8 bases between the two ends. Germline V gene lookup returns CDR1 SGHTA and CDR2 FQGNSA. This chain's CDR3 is CASSSQANTEAFF. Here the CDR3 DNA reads TGTGCCAGCAGCTCCCAGGCCAACACTGAAGCTTTCTTT.

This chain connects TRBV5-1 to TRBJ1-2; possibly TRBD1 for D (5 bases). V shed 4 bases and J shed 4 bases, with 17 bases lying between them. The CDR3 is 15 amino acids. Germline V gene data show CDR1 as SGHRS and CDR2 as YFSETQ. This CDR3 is CASSPEGRSRYGYTF. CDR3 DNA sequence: TGCGCCAGCAGCCCCGAGGGACGGAGTCGCTATGGCTACACCTTC.

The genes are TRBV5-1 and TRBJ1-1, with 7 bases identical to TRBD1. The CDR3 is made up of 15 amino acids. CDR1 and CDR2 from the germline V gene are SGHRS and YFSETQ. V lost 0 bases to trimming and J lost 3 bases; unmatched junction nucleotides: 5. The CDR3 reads CASSLGDRADTEAFF. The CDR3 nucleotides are TGCGCCAGCAGCTTGGGCGACAGGGCAGACACTGAAGCTTTCTTT. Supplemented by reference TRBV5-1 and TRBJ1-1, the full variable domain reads KAGVTQTPRYLIKTRGQQVTLSCSPISGHRSVSWYQQTPGQGLQFLFEYFSETQRNKGNFPGRFSGRQFSNSRSEMNVSTLELGDSALYLCASSLGDRADTEAFFGQGTRLTVV.

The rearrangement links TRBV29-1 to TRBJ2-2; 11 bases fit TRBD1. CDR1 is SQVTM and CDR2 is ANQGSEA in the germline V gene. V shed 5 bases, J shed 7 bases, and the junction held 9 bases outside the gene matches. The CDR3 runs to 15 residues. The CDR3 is CSVYRDRGKVGELFF. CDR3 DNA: TGCAGCGTTTACCGGGACAGGGGGAAGGTCGGGGAGCTGTTTTTT.

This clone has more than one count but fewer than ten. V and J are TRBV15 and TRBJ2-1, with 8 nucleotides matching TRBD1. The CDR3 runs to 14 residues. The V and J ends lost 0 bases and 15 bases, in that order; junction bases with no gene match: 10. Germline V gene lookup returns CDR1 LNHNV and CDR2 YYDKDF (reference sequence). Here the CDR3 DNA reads TGTGCCACCAGCAGAGAGCCGGGACAGGTTAATCCGTTCTTC. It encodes CATSREPGQVNPFF. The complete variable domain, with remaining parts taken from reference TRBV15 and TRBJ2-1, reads DAMVIQNPRYQVTQFGKPVTLSCSQTLNHNVMYWYQQKSSQAPKLLFHYYDKDFNNEADTPDNFQSRRPNTSFCFLDIRSPGLGDTAMYLCATSREPGQVNPFFGPGTRLTVL.